This T cell receptor (beta chain) was recorded in a study of T cells in women clearing cervical HPV infection. Study results and caveats: Associations may precede or follow infection; HPV-specific or memory T cells were not isolated. Richness differences could reflect unmeasured T-cell content per sample. Repertoire richness, not evenness, was significantly elevated in CIN3+ cases versus controls.

All participants had a single incident cervical HPV16 infection, and prevalent HPV16 infections were excluded. Germline V gives CDR1 GTSNPN, CDR2 SVGIG (reference sequence). This CDR3 spans 16 amino acids. Trimming removed 3 bases from V and 3 bases from J, with 20 bases in between. Note on this clone: Antigen specificity is unknown. The CDR3 is cut off 3 residues early in the read; its end comes from the germline J gene.

The data were produced by immunoSEQ multiplex PCR, yet TCRdb's version contains in-frame clones alone and is incomplete. The sample holds under 50,000 clones. This sequence originates from a woman aged 18-70 years with a cervical HPV16 infection that either progressed to CIN3+ or cleared (not recorded which). The V and J genes are TRBV30 and TRBJ1-1; no reliable D call. The sample taken for sequencing was blood buffy coat. The CDR3 sequence: CAWRPPSSLGYTEAFF. The CDR3 DNA, read in part, is TGTGCCTGGAGGCCTCCTAGCTCACTCGGGTACACTGAA.